This is a list of T cell receptor beta chains from one sample in a study of blood T cells in healthy people across ages. TCRdb re-analysed the 5' RACE reads in MiXCR, keeping a single row per CDR3 protein. The data show about a million distinct CDR3 sequences, roughly two fifths seen once. Sequenced material: blood. These receptors were taken from a man in his late teens or twenties in good health. Each CDR3 is given with its conserved first and last residue. The D gene is left open where the match is weak. Clone size is stated in some rows and not others, as once, few, many or a class when expanded.

clone size: NA
D gene: NA
J gene: TRBJ2-1
V gene: TRBV24-1
CDR3 DNA: TGTGCCACCAGTGATCTTGACAGGTCCAATGAGCAGTTCTTC
CDR3 protein: CATSDLDRSNEQFF

clone size: few
D gene: NA
J gene: TRBJ1-5
V gene: TRBV6-6
CDR3 DNA: TGTGCCAGCAGTTACCTATACAATCAGCCCCAGCATTTT
CDR3 protein: CASSYLYNQPQHF

clone size: few
D gene: NA
J gene: TRBJ2-6
V gene: TRBV25-1
CDR3 DNA: TGTGCCAGCAGTCCAGCCCTGGGATCTTCTGGGGCCAACGTCCTGACTTTC
CDR3 protein: CASSPALGSSGANVLTF

clone size: few
D gene: NA
J gene: TRBJ1-5
V gene: TRBV20-1
CDR3 DNA: TGCAGTGCTAGAGATGATACCGGACACCGCCCTTATAGCAATCAGCCCCAGCATTTT
CDR3 protein: CSARDDTGHRPYSNQPQHF

clone size: few
D gene: NA
J gene: TRBJ2-5
V gene: TRBV7-9
CDR3 DNA: TGTGCCAGCAGCTTAGGCCAATTGATCGGGGAGACCCAGTACTTC
CDR3 protein: CASSLGQLIGETQYF

clone size: few
D gene: TRBD2
J gene: TRBJ2-3
V gene: TRBV18
CDR3 DNA: TGTGCCAGCTCAGTTAGCGGGGCTAACACAGATACGCAGTATTTT
CDR3 protein: CASSVSGANTDTQYF

clone size: NA
D gene: NA
J gene: TRBJ2-1
V gene: TRBV29-1
CDR3 DNA: TGCAGCGTTGAATCCCCGGCGGAGGGCTCCTACAATGAGCAGTTCTTC
CDR3 protein: CSVESPAEGSYNEQFF

clone size: few
D gene: NA
J gene: TRBJ1-4
V gene: TRBV6-6
CDR3 DNA: TGTGCCAGCAGTTACGGGGGTACCGTGGGGAATGAAAAACTGTTTTTT
CDR3 protein: CASSYGGTVGNEKLFF

clone size: few
D gene: NA
J gene: TRBJ2-5
V gene: TRBV7-8
CDR3 DNA: TGTGCCAGCAGCTATCGACAGGCTGGGGAGACCCAGTACTTC
CDR3 protein: CASSYRQAGETQYF

clone size: NA
D gene: TRBD2
J gene: TRBJ2-1
V gene: TRBV4-3
CDR3 DNA: TGCGCCAGCAGCCAAGATTTGTTGGCTAGCGGAAGGAACAATGAGCAGTTCTTC
CDR3 protein: CASSQDLLASGRNNEQFF

clone size: few
D gene: NA
J gene: TRBJ1-5
V gene: TRBV15
CDR3 DNA: TGTGCCACCAGCAGAGATATCCAGCAGAATCAGCCCCAGCATTTT
CDR3 protein: CATSRDIQQNQPQHF

clone size: few
D gene: TRBD2
J gene: TRBJ2-3
V gene: TRBV18
CDR3 DNA: TGTGCCAGCTCACCACTGGGCGGGGGACGAACCTCTTACACAGATACGCAGTATTTT
CDR3 protein: CASSPLGGGRTSYTDTQYF

clone size: few
D gene: TRBD1
J gene: TRBJ2-1
V gene: TRBV5-1
CDR3 DNA: TGCGCCAGCAGCCCCGGGACAGGGGGCTTTGAGCAGTTCTTC
CDR3 protein: CASSPGTGGFEQFF

clone size: NA
D gene: TRBD1
J gene: TRBJ2-7
V gene: TRBV12-3/TRBV12-4
CDR3 DNA: TGTGCCAGCAGTCTCTGGGACAGAACCCCCTACGAGCAGTACTTC
CDR3 protein: CASSLWDRTPYEQYF

clone size: few
D gene: NA
J gene: TRBJ1-1
V gene: TRBV9
CDR3 DNA: TGTGCCAGCAGCGGTGGGAGACAGAACACTGAAGCTTTCTTT
CDR3 protein: CASSGGRQNTEAFF

clone size: once
D gene: NA
J gene: TRBJ1-1
V gene: TRBV7-9
CDR3 DNA: TGTGCCAGCAGCTTTAACGATGAAGCTTTCTTT
CDR3 protein: CASSFNDEAFF

clone size: NA
D gene: TRBD2
J gene: TRBJ2-7
V gene: TRBV6-2/TRBV6-3
CDR3 DNA: TGTGCCAGCAGTTTGAGCGGGGGGGCCGGTGAGCAGTACTTC
CDR3 protein: CASSLSGGAGEQYF

clone size: NA
D gene: TRBD2
J gene: TRBJ2-1
V gene: TRBV20-1
CDR3 DNA: TGCAGTGCTAGAGATCTGGAGCGGGGGATCTACAATGAGCAGTTCTTC
CDR3 protein: CSARDLERGIYNEQFF

clone size: few
D gene: NA
J gene: TRBJ1-5
V gene: TRBV20-1
CDR3 DNA: TGCAGTGCTAGAGTTGGCCCGGGCAATCAGCCCCAGCATTTT
CDR3 protein: CSARVGPGNQPQHF

clone size: few
D gene: TRBD1
J gene: TRBJ1-2
V gene: TRBV4-1
CDR3 DNA: TGCGCCAGCAGCTCACCGGGACAGCCTAACTATGGCTACACCTTC
CDR3 protein: CASSSPGQPNYGYTF

clone size: NA
D gene: NA
J gene: TRBJ1-4
V gene: TRBV12-3/TRBV12-4
CDR3 DNA: TGTGCCAGCAGTAAGCCCCCGAGCGGGGAAAAACTGTTTTTT
CDR3 protein: CASSKPPSGEKLFF

clone size: NA
D gene: NA
J gene: TRBJ1-1
V gene: TRBV27
CDR3 DNA: TGTGCCAGCAGTGACCTCTCGGGGGGAGCTTTCTTT
CDR3 protein: CASSDLSGGAFF

clone size: NA
D gene: TRBD1
J gene: TRBJ1-1
V gene: TRBV12-3/TRBV12-4
CDR3 DNA: TGTGCCAGCACCGGGACAGGGACCCGGGCTGAAGCTTTCTTT
CDR3 protein: CASTGTGTRAEAFF

clone size: NA
D gene: NA
J gene: TRBJ1-2
V gene: TRBV20-1
CDR3 DNA: TGCAGTGCTACCTCCACAGGGTTGGGTGGCTACACCTTC
CDR3 protein: CSATSTGLGGYTF